This T cell receptor beta chain stems from a study of long-term antiretroviral therapy in people with HIV. Study-wide results and caveats: HIV repertoire CDR3 lengths ranged less widely than those of controls. Post-ART samples showed increased diversity that remained below transplant donor control levels.

Trimming took 2 bases from V and 0 from J, leaving 11 bases between them. Germline V gene data show CDR1 as MNHNY and CDR2 as SVGAGI (reference sequence). The CDR3 is 15 amino acids. Running of the v3.0 immunoSEQ assay took place at survey level. Produced via immunoSEQ multiplex PCR; TCRdb's table is partial and in-frame only. The table includes 30,000 to 40,000 clones, nearly 95% detected once. Remarks on this clone: What it binds is unknown.

The sequence was collected from a woman in her 50s with HIV. The chain is built from TRBV6-6 and TRBJ2-7; D call uncertain. The specimen comprised unsorted PBMCs, sampled more than 5 years after starting antiretroviral therapy. The CDR3 region has the DNA TGTGCCAGCAGTTACCCCCCGGATGCCTCCTACGAGCAGTACTTC. It translates to CASSYPPDASYEQYF.